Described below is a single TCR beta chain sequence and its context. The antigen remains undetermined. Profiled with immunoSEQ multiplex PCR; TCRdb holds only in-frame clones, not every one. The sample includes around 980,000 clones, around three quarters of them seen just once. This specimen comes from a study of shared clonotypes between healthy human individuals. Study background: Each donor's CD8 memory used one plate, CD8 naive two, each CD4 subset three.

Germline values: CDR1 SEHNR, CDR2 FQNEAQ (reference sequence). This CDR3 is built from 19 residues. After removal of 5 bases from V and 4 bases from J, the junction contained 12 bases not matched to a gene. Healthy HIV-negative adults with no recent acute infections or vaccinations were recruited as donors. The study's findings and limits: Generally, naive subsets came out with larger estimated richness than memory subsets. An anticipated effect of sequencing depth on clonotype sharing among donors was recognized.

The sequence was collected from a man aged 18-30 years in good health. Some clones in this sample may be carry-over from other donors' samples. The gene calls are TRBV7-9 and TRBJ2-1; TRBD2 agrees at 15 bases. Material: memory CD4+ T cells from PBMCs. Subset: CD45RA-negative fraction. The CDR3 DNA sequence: TGTGCCAGCAGCCCCAGGACTAGCGGGAGGGCCACAGGGTACAATGAGCAGTTCTTC. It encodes CASSPRTSGRATGYNEQFF.